This entry describes one T cell receptor beta chain. What it binds is unknown. This sample was included in a study of vaccination effects on CD4 cells after COVID-19. The protocol was immunoSEQ multiplex PCR, while the TCRdb copy is restricted to in-frame clones and leaves out a portion. The sample lists around 16,000 clones; 76% were seen once. Pools of viral peptides were used by the ViraFEST assay to expand antigen-specific CD4+ T cells ahead of sequencing. It was after 10 days of culture that CD4+ T cells were isolated. Two doses of either BNT162b2 or mRNA-1273 were given to each participant. This CDR3 region has 14 residues. From germline, CDR1 is SGHRS and CDR2 YFSETQ. Trimming took off 0 bases at V and 9 bases at J, with 10 bases between the two ends.

This receptor was identified in a human donor who received a COVID-19 vaccine. This chain links TRBV5-1 with TRBJ1-6; D uncertain. This material consisted of CD4+ T cells from PBMCs cultured with HCoV-NL63 spike peptides, taken after COVID-19 vaccination. As DNA, the CDR3 is TGCGCCAGCAGCTTGGACACCGTAGGTTCACCCCTCCACTTT. Its translation: CASSLDTVGSPLHF.